This T cell receptor (beta chain) comes out of a study of blood T cell repertoires in COVID-19. V gave up 5 bases and J gave up 4 bases; unmatched junction bases: 5. This CDR3 region has 14 residues. CDR1 SGHTA and CDR2 FQGNSA come from the germline V gene. Clones were read by immunoSEQ multiplex PCR, and TCRdb kept only the in-frame ones, dropping some. Altogether 110,000 to 150,000 clones are present, roughly 88% being singletons, with the ten largest covering less than 4.5%. Material: PBMCs or T cells enriched from blood (not recorded which). The receptor was isolated from a man aged 50 or older who had recovered from COVID-19. The chain carries TRBV7-2 and TRBJ1-5; 7 nucleotides match TRBD1. CDR3 loop: CASSHKQGNQPQHF. The CDR3 DNA reads as TGTGCCAGCAGCCATAAACAGGGGAATCAGCCCCAGCATTTT.